Listed below are T cell receptor beta chains from one sample, sequenced in a study of T-cell memory formation after mild COVID-19. Each CDR3 protein gets one entry after TCRdb re-called the 5' RACE reads with MiXCR. The sample comprises hundreds of thousands of distinct CDR3 sequences, roughly 8.2% of which are singletons, and under 25% rests with the top ten. Specimen: PBMCs or a T cell subset sorted from them (not recorded which). The source is a man younger than 35 who had mild COVID-19 (a few samples of this study predate the infection). Cell type and time point are not known. Each CDR3 is given with its conserved first and last residue. The order of the fields is D gene, J gene, clone size, V gene, CDR3 protein, CDR3 DNA. A D gene is named only where the DNA matches it firmly. Only some rows state a clone size, as once, few, many or a class for expanded clones.

d_call: TRBD2; j_call: TRBJ2-1; clone_size: NA; v_call: TRBV4-3; cdr3_aa: CASSQSGGYEQFF; cdr3_nt: TGCGCCAGCAGCCAATCGGGGGGGTATGAGCAGTTCTTC
d_call: NA; j_call: TRBJ2-1; clone_size: NA; v_call: TRBV5-1; cdr3_aa: CASSLGAGEQFF; cdr3_nt: TGCGCCAGCAGCTTGGGTGCGGGTGAGCAGTTCTTC
d_call: NA; j_call: TRBJ2-4; clone_size: few; v_call: TRBV19; cdr3_aa: CATGQTRDIWSKNIQYF; cdr3_nt: TGTGCCACTGGACAGACCCGGGACATTTGGTCCAAAAACATTCAGTACTTC
d_call: NA; j_call: TRBJ2-2; clone_size: few; v_call: TRBV3-1; cdr3_aa: CASSPDPGGPDTGELFF; cdr3_nt: TGTGCCAGCAGCCCCGACCCCGGGGGGCCGGACACCGGGGAGCTGTTTTTT
d_call: TRBD2; j_call: TRBJ2-3; clone_size: NA; v_call: TRBV20-1; cdr3_aa: CSASQEPAGTSTDTQYF; cdr3_nt: TGCAGTGCTAGCCAGGAGCCAGCGGGGACTAGCACAGATACGCAGTATTTT
d_call: TRBD2; j_call: TRBJ2-5; clone_size: NA; v_call: TRBV6-2/TRBV6-3; cdr3_aa: CASSPLAGGEQETQYF; cdr3_nt: TGTGCCAGCAGTCCCCTAGCGGGGGGAGAGCAAGAGACCCAGTACTTC
d_call: TRBD2; j_call: TRBJ2-3; clone_size: few; v_call: TRBV5-1; cdr3_aa: CASSYGTSGDSQYF; cdr3_nt: TGCGCCAGCAGCTACGGGACTAGCGGGGATTCGCAGTATTTT
d_call: NA; j_call: TRBJ1-3; clone_size: many; v_call: TRBV5-1; cdr3_aa: CASSLGGQENTIYF; cdr3_nt: TGCGCCAGCAGCTTGGGGGGTCAAGAAAACACCATATATTTT
d_call: NA; j_call: TRBJ2-7; clone_size: NA; v_call: TRBV5-5; cdr3_aa: CASSLGVQGEQYF; cdr3_nt: TGTGCCAGCAGCTTGGGCGTACAGGGAGAGCAGTACTTC
d_call: TRBD1; j_call: TRBJ2-7; clone_size: few; v_call: TRBV11-2; cdr3_aa: CASSVTMDRAYEQYF; cdr3_nt: TGTGCCAGCAGCGTAACTATGGACAGGGCGTACGAGCAGTACTTC
d_call: NA; j_call: TRBJ2-1; clone_size: many; v_call: TRBV11-2; cdr3_aa: CASASDPSSYNEQFF; cdr3_nt: TGTGCCAGCGCCTCTGACCCGTCCTCCTACAATGAGCAGTTCTTC
d_call: NA; j_call: TRBJ2-3; clone_size: many; v_call: TRBV5-1; cdr3_aa: CASSLLGQGGDTQYF; cdr3_nt: TGCGCCAGCAGCTTGCTAGGGCAGGGAGGAGATACGCAGTATTTT
d_call: NA; j_call: TRBJ1-1; clone_size: NA; v_call: TRBV7-2; cdr3_aa: CASSRLGGLLFTEAFF; cdr3_nt: TGTGCCAGCAGCCGCTTGGGGGGGCTACTCTTCACTGAAGCTTTCTTT
d_call: NA; j_call: TRBJ2-1; clone_size: many; v_call: TRBV7-8; cdr3_aa: CASSLDSFNEQFF; cdr3_nt: TGTGCCAGCAGCTTAGATTCGTTTAATGAGCAGTTCTTC
d_call: NA; j_call: TRBJ2-3; clone_size: few; v_call: TRBV7-9; cdr3_aa: CASSVGGIITDTQYF; cdr3_nt: TGTGCCAGCAGCGTAGGGGGGATTATCACAGATACGCAGTATTTT
d_call: NA; j_call: TRBJ2-5; clone_size: NA; v_call: TRBV11-2; cdr3_aa: CASSFGQAWGETQYF; cdr3_nt: TGTGCCAGCAGCTTTGGGCAGGCCTGGGGGGAGACCCAGTACTTC
d_call: NA; j_call: TRBJ1-1; clone_size: many; v_call: TRBV7-2; cdr3_aa: CASSRQRSNTEAFF; cdr3_nt: TGTGCCAGCAGCCGACAGAGGTCGAACACTGAAGCTTTCTTT
d_call: NA; j_call: TRBJ2-3; clone_size: many; v_call: TRBV29-1; cdr3_aa: CSVVDTQSTDTQYF; cdr3_nt: TGCAGCGTCGTAGACACCCAAAGCACAGATACGCAGTATTTT
d_call: TRBD2; j_call: TRBJ2-5; clone_size: NA; v_call: TRBV7-9; cdr3_aa: CASSSKRTSGEETQYF; cdr3_nt: TGTGCCAGCAGCTCCAAGAGGACTAGCGGTGAGGAGACCCAGTACTTC
d_call: TRBD2; j_call: TRBJ2-3; clone_size: NA; v_call: TRBV28; cdr3_aa: CASRRAGQRATQYF; cdr3_nt: TGTGCCAGCAGACGAGCGGGGCAGCGTGCTACGCAGTATTTT
d_call: NA; j_call: TRBJ1-1; clone_size: NA; v_call: TRBV6-6; cdr3_aa: CASRPGQNTEAFF; cdr3_nt: TGTGCCAGCAGGCCGGGACAGAACACTGAAGCTTTCTTT
d_call: TRBD2; j_call: TRBJ2-1; clone_size: many; v_call: TRBV5-1; cdr3_aa: CASSLGGGALDEQFF; cdr3_nt: TGCGCCAGCAGCTTGGGCGGGGGGGCTTTGGATGAGCAGTTCTTC
d_call: TRBD1; j_call: TRBJ1-1; clone_size: few; v_call: TRBV5-1; cdr3_aa: CASFENPGGTEAFF; cdr3_nt: TGCGCCAGCTTCGAGAACCCAGGGGGCACTGAAGCTTTCTTT
d_call: TRBD1; j_call: TRBJ1-5; clone_size: many; v_call: TRBV24-1; cdr3_aa: CATSSGTGIWQPQHF; cdr3_nt: TGTGCCACCAGTTCGGGGACAGGGATTTGGCAGCCCCAGCATTTT
d_call: TRBD2; j_call: TRBJ2-5; clone_size: many; v_call: TRBV7-9; cdr3_aa: CASSSGLAGAQETQYF; cdr3_nt: TGTGCCAGCAGCTCCGGACTAGCGGGGGCCCAAGAGACCCAGTACTTC
d_call: NA; j_call: TRBJ1-2; clone_size: NA; v_call: TRBV15; cdr3_aa: CATSGSGNYGYTF; cdr3_nt: TGTGCCACCAGCGGGAGCGGTAACTATGGCTACACCTTC
d_call: TRBD1; j_call: TRBJ2-7; clone_size: few; v_call: TRBV20-1; cdr3_aa: CSARTGLTYEQYF; cdr3_nt: TGCAGTGCTCGGACAGGGCTAACCTACGAGCAGTACTTC
d_call: NA; j_call: TRBJ1-2; clone_size: NA; v_call: TRBV4-3; cdr3_aa: CASSQDLPAGARAHTF; cdr3_nt: TGCGCCAGCAGCCAAGATCTCCCAGCCGGGGCCAGGGCCCACACCTTC
d_call: NA; j_call: TRBJ2-5; clone_size: NA; v_call: TRBV6-6; cdr3_aa: CASSYQHGETQYF; cdr3_nt: TGTGCCAGCAGTTACCAGCATGGGGAGACCCAGTACTTC
d_call: NA; j_call: TRBJ2-6; clone_size: many; v_call: TRBV4-3; cdr3_aa: CASSQEGLSGANVLTF; cdr3_nt: TGCGCCAGCAGCCAAGAGGGGCTCTCTGGGGCCAACGTCCTGACTTTC
d_call: NA; j_call: TRBJ1-1; clone_size: few; v_call: TRBV27; cdr3_aa: CASSLIVNTEAFF; cdr3_nt: TGTGCCAGCAGTTTAATAGTGAACACTGAAGCTTTCTTT
d_call: TRBD1; j_call: TRBJ1-1; clone_size: few; v_call: TRBV6-5; cdr3_aa: CASRSYRGTEAFF; cdr3_nt: TGTGCCAGCAGGAGTTACAGGGGCACTGAAGCTTTCTTT
d_call: NA; j_call: TRBJ1-5; clone_size: NA; v_call: TRBV2; cdr3_aa: CASGGHGRNQPQHF; cdr3_nt: TGTGCCAGCGGGGGACACGGCAGGAATCAGCCCCAGCATTTT